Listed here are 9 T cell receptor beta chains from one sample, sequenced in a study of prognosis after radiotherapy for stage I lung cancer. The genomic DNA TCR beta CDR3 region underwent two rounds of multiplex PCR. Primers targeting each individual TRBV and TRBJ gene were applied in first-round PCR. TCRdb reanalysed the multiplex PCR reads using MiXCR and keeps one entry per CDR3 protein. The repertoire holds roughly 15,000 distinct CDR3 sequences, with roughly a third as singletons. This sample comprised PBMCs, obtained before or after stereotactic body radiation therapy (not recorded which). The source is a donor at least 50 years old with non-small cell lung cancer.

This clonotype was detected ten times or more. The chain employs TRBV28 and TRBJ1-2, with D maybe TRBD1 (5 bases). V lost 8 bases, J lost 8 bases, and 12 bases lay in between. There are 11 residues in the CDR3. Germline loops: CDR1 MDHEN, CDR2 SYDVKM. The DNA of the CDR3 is TGTGCCAGCTATCTATGGGGCGGCTACACCTTC. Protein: CASYLWGGYTF.

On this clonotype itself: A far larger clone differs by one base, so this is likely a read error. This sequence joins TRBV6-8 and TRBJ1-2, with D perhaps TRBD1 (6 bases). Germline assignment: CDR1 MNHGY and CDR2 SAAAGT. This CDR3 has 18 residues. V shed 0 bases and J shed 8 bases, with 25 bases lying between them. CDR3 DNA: TGTGCCAGCAGTTACTCAAACCCCTCGACAGGATCCTTGTGGGGCTACACCTTC. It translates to CASSYSNPSTGSLWGYTF.

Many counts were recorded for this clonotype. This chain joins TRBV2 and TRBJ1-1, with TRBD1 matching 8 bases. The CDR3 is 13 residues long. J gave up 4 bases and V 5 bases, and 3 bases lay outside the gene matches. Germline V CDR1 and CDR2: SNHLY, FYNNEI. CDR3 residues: CASSSTGGTEAFF. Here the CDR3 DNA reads TGTGCCAGCAGTAGTACAGGGGGCACTGAAGCTTTCTTT.

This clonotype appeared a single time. Here the CDR3 DNA reads TGTGCCAGCAGTTTAGCCAAACTAGCGGGGGGAGGGATGGATACGCAGTATTTT. The encoded protein is CASSLAKLAGGGMDTQYF. V and J are TRBV12-3 or TRBV12-4 and TRBJ2-3, with 12 bases matching TRBD2. The CDR3 extends over 18 amino acids. Losses at the gene ends were 0 bases for V and 6 bases for J; bases not matched to a gene: 10.

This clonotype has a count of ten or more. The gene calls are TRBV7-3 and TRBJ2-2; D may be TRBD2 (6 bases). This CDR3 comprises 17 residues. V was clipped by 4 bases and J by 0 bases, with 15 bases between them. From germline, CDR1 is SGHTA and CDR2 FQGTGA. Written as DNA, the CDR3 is TGTGCCAGCAGCTCCTGGGCGGAGGGATCGAACACCGGGGAGCTGTTTTTT. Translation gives CASSSWAEGSNTGELFF.

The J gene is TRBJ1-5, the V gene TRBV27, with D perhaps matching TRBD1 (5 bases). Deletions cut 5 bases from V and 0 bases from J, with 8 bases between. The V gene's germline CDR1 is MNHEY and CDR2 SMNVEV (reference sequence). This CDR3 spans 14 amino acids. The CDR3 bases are TGTGCCAGCAGTGCCGGGGGTAGCAATCAGCCCCAGCATTTT. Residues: CASSAGGSNQPQHF.

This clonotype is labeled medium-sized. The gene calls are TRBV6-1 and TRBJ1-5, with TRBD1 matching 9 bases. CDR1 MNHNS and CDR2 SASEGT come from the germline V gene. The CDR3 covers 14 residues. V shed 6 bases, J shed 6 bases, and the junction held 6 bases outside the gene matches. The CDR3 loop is CASSTDRGGQPQHF. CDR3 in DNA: TGTGCCAGCAGCACCGACAGGGGGGGTCAGCCCCAGCATTTT.

CDR3 sequence (DNA): TGTGCCAGTATGGCCCCGGGAAGTGTGGAGGGTGGAAACACCATATATTTT. Translating it yields CASMAPGSVEGGNTIYF. The J gene is TRBJ1-3, the V gene TRBV6-2 or TRBV6-3; no firm D call. The CDR3 runs 17 residues. CDR1 is MNHEY, CDR2 SVGEGT, per germline. Trimming left V 9 bases short and J 3 bases short, with 24 bases between.

As DNA, the CDR3 is TGTGCCAGCAGTTCCACCGGGACCAAGTACGAGCAGTACTTC. Translating it yields CASSSTGTKYEQYF. The rearrangement joins TRBV28 to TRBJ2-7; either TRBD1 or TRBD2 may supply D (5 bases each). The CDR3 has 14 residues. V was trimmed by 4 bases and J by 4 bases, leaving 14 bases between them. Per germline, CDR1 MDHEN and CDR2 SYDVKM.